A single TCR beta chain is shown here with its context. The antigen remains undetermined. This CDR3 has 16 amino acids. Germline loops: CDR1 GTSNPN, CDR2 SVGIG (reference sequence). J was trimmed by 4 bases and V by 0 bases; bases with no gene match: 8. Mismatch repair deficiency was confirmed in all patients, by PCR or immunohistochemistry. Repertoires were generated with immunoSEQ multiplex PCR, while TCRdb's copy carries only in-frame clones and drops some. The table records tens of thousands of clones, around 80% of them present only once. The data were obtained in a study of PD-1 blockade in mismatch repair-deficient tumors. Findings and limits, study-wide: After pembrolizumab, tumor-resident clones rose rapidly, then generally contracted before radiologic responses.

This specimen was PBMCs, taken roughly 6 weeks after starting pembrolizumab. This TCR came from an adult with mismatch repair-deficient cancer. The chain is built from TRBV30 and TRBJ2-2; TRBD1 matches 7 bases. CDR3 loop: CAWSVPGTAGTGELFF. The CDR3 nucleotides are TGTGCCTGGAGTGTCCCCGGGACAGCCGGCACCGGGGAGCTGTTTTTT.